Shown below are 16 T cell receptor beta chains from a single sample sequenced in a study of T cells after yellow fever vaccination. TCRdb reprocessed the 5' RACE reads with MiXCR, giving one entry per CDR3 protein. The table shows tens of thousands of distinct CDR3 sequences, with roughly 4.5% occurring only once. The sample was CD8+ T cells sorted from PBMCs, taken 5 days after the yellow fever booster vaccination. The receptors originated from a man aged 30 to 39 who received the YFV17D yellow fever vaccine.

This clonotype was seen at least ten times. This chain links TRBV5-1 with TRBJ2-3; perhaps D is TRBD1 or TRBD2 (5 bases each). Per the germline V gene, CDR1 is SGHRS and CDR2 is YFSETQ. The CDR3 sequence is 13 residues long. Trimming removed 2 bases from V and 4 bases from J, with 8 bases in between. The CDR3, as DNA: TGCGCCAGCAGCTTTAGGGGACCAGATACGCAGTATTTT. Its translation is CASSFRGPDTQYF.

This clonotype was seen ten or more times. The chain links TRBV7-2 to TRBJ2-7; D perhaps matches TRBD2 (7 bases). Germline CDR1 reads SGHTA; CDR2 reads FQGNSA. V was trimmed by 0 bases and J by 0 bases, leaving 21 bases between them. The CDR3 has 19 residues. This CDR3 is CASSLALSGGGAFSYEQYF. As DNA, the CDR3 is TGTGCCAGCAGCTTAGCCCTAAGTGGTGGGGGGGCCTTCTCCTACGAGCAGTACTTC.

The table lists this clonotype with many counts. The chain links TRBV4-2 to TRBJ2-7; 10 nucleotides line up with TRBD1. J lost 5 bases, V lost 4 bases, and 8 bases had no gene match. The CDR3 consists of 15 residues. The V gene's germline CDR1 is LGHNA and CDR2 YNFKEQ. CDR3 residues: CASSPPGQGFHEQYF. CDR3 DNA sequence: TGTGCCAGCAGCCCGCCGGGACAGGGGTTCCACGAGCAGTACTTC.

This clonotype was seen ten or more times. The chain couples TRBV5-4 to TRBJ2-2; 10 nucleotides line up with TRBD1. CDR3 size: 19 residues. V lost 1 base to trimming and J lost 0 bases; unmatched junction nucleotides: 9. From germline, CDR1 is SGHNT and CDR2 YYREEE (reference sequence). The chain's CDR3 is CASSLHRIGQGANTGELFF. Here the CDR3 DNA reads TGTGCCAGCAGCTTGCACCGAATTGGACAGGGGGCGAACACCGGGGAGCTGTTTTTT.

Ten or more counts support this clonotype. The gene calls are TRBV12-3 or TRBV12-4 and TRBJ2-7; D is unresolved. The V and J ends lost 6 bases and 1 base respectively, with 7 bases between them. The CDR3 consists of 12 residues. The CDR3, as DNA: TGTGCCAGCAGACTCGAATCCTACGAGCAGTACTTC. This translates into CASRLESYEQYF.

This clonotype showed up many times. The CDR3 region is CSAIPLDRDNQPQHF. CDR3 DNA: TGCAGTGCTATTCCCCTTGACAGGGACAATCAGCCCCAGCATTTT. This chain links TRBV20-1 with TRBJ1-5; 7 bases match TRBD1. Trimming cost V 4 bases and J 3 bases; bases outside gene matches: 9. The CDR3 is 15 residues long. Germline loops: CDR1 DFQATT, CDR2 SNEGSKA (reference sequence).

This clonotype was found many times. The CDR3 nucleotides are TGTGCCAGCTCATCCTCTGGGGCCAACGTCCTGACTTTC. This encodes CASSSSGANVLTF. V is TRBV18 and J is TRBJ2-6; the D is unclear. Trimming removed 5 bases at V and 0 bases at J, with 2 bases between. The CDR3 covers 13 residues. The germline CDR1 and CDR2 sequences are KGHSH and LQKENI.

This clonotype was found many times. This sequence joins TRBV20-1 and TRBJ2-1; 11 bases agree with TRBD2. Germline V gene data show CDR1 as DFQATT and CDR2 as SNEGSKA (reference sequence). Trimming cost V 5 bases and J 9 bases; bases outside gene matches: 12. The length of the CDR3 is 15 residues. CDR3 coding DNA: TGCAGTGCTCCCAAGACTAGCGGGAAAGGCAGTGAGCAGTTCTTC. Protein sequence: CSAPKTSGKGSEQFF.

The sample holds many counts of this clonotype. The chain has TRBV7-2 and TRBJ2-1; 9 nucleotides line up with TRBD2. After removal of 5 bases from V and 3 bases from J, the junction contained 2 bases not matched to a gene. Germline V gene sequence: CDR1 SGHTA, CDR2 FQGNSA. This CDR3 contains 14 residues. The DNA for the CDR3 is TGTGCCAGCAGCCATAGCGGGAGCTACAATGAGCAGTTCTTC. Encoded protein: CASSHSGSYNEQFF.

There are many counts of this clonotype. J is TRBJ1-5 and V is TRBV19; TRBD1 is a possible D gene (5 bases). Trimming left V 4 bases short and J 11 bases short, with 15 bases between. This CDR3 is built from 13 residues. Germline-derived CDR1 and CDR2 are LNHDA and SQIVND (reference sequence). CDR3 nucleotides: TGTGCCAGTAGTACCGGAGGCCAGGGAGCCCAGCATTTT. Its translation is CASSTGGQGAQHF.

This clonotype has ten or more counts. The CDR3 here is CASSKVTTGTSYEQYF. The CDR3 coding sequence is TGTGCCAGCAGCAAAGTTACAACCGGGACAAGCTACGAGCAGTACTTC. The chain is built from TRBV21-1 and TRBJ2-7; the table's D call, TRBD1, has no DNA check behind it. TRBV21-1 is noted as a pseudogene. There are 16 residues in the CDR3.

This clonotype was picked up many times. The rearrangement links TRBV19 to TRBJ1-5; the D is unclear. With 3 bases removed from V and 2 bases from J, the gap between germline ends came to 2 bases. Germline V gene lookup returns CDR1 LNHDA and CDR2 SQIVND (reference sequence). The CDR3 extends over 12 amino acids. The CDR3 region has the DNA TGTGCCAGTAGTATCCGCAATCAGCCCCAGCATTTT. Its translation is CASSIRNQPQHF.

In its sample, this clonotype was seen many times. The J gene is TRBJ2-1, the V gene TRBV28, with 13 positions matching TRBD2. J gave up 7 bases and V 6 bases, and 9 bases lay outside the gene matches. CDR3 length: 16 residues. Germline V CDR1 and CDR2: MDHEN, SYDVKM. CDR3 nucleotides: TGTGCCAGCAGCAATGGGACTAGCGGGATCGGGAATGAGCAGTTCTTC. It specifies CASSNGTSGIGNEQFF. The complete variable domain, with remaining parts taken from reference TRBV28 and TRBJ2-1, reads DVKVTQSSRYLVKRTGEKVFLECVQDMDHENMFWYRQDPGLGLRLIYFSYDVKMKEKGDIPEGYSVSREKKERFSLILESASTNQTSMYLCASSNGTSGIGNEQFFGPGTRLTVL.

This clonotype showed up many times. The rearrangement links TRBV29-1 to TRBJ2-7; 12 nucleotides agree with TRBD2. This CDR3 contains 13 residues. Trimming at V came to 6 bases and at J to 4 bases, leaving 4 bases not matched to a gene. The V gene's germline CDR1 is SQVTM and CDR2 ANQGSEA. In DNA form, the CDR3 reads TGCAGCGTAGAGACTAGCGGGAGATACGAGCAGTACTTC. Protein product: CSVETSGRYEQYF.

This clonotype has at least ten counts. V gene TRBV12-3 or TRBV12-4 combines with J gene TRBJ2-1; D is possibly TRBD2 (6 bases). With 4 bases removed from V and 8 bases from J, the gap between germline ends came to 15 bases. The CDR3 spans 14 residues. The CDR3 nucleotides are TGTGCCAGCAGTTCTCTAGCGACCGACCATGAGCAGTTCTTC. It yields the protein CASSSLATDHEQFF.

This clonotype was found many times. This chain uses TRBV6-5 with TRBJ2-7; tentatively, D is TRBD1 or TRBD2 (5 bases each). This CDR3 has 13 amino acids. V was clipped by 4 bases and J by 7 bases, with 14 bases between them. The germline CDR1 and CDR2 sequences are MNHEY and SVGAGI. The CDR3 region is CASSSTSGGEQYF. CDR3 in DNA: TGTGCCAGCAGTTCTACGAGTGGGGGAGAGCAGTACTTC.